Shown below are 11 T cell receptor beta chains from a single sample sequenced in a study of CD8+ T cells in alopecia areata. After isolation, RNA underwent reverse transcription to generate cDNA as the sequencing template. Data came from immunoSEQ multiplex PCR; TCRdb stores just in-frame clones and leaves some out. The sample contains over 150,000 clones, 50% to 60% of which appear only once. This specimen consisted of CD4+ T cells sorted from blood, obtained at week 0. Receptors originate from a human donor with alopecia areata.

Only one count was recorded for this clone. The chain couples TRBV2 to TRBJ1-5, with 7 bases identical to TRBD1. The CDR3 consists of 14 residues. V was pared by 4 bases and J by 2 bases, with 2 bases of the junction left unmatched. The germline CDR1 and CDR2 sequences are SNHLY and FYNNEI. The CDR3 is CASSAGGGNQPQHF. The CDR3 bases are TGTGCCAGCAGTGCAGGGGGTGGCAATCAGCCCCAGCATTTT.

J is TRBJ2-5 and V is TRBV25-1; D might be TRBD1 (7 bases). With 4 bases removed from V and 1 base from J, the gap between germline ends came to 10 bases. In germline, CDR1 is MGHDK, CDR2 SYGVNS. This CDR3 contains 14 residues. In DNA form, the CDR3 reads TGTGCCAGCAGTGGCGGGACAGCCCAAGAGACCCAGTACTTC. Translated: CASSGGTAQETQYF. Together with reference TRBV25-1 and TRBJ2-5, the CDR3 gives the full variable domain: EADIYQTPRYLVIGTGKKITLECSQTMGHDKMYWYQQDPGMELHLIHYSYGVNSTEKGDLSSESTVSRIRTEHFPLTLESARPSHTSQYLCASSGGTAQETQYFGPGTRLLVL.

This chain links TRBV4-1 with TRBJ2-3, with 7 bases identical to TRBD1. The CDR3 contains 15 residues. CDR1 MGHRA and CDR2 YSYEKL come from the germline V gene. The ends lost 3 bases at V and 5 bases at J; junction bases unmatched: 8. The CDR3 protein is CASSQTGSRGDTQYF. The CDR3 DNA is TGCGCCAGCAGCCAGACAGGGTCCCGGGGAGATACGCAGTATTTT.

The V gene is TRBV11-2, the J gene TRBJ2-1; TRBD2 matches at 14 bases. V trimming: 10 bases; J trimming: 8 bases; junction bases outside the gene matches: 7. The CDR3 loop spans 14 amino acids. Germline V gene sequence: CDR1 SGHAT, CDR2 FQNNGV. CDR3 sequence reads: CATAWGLAGDEQFF. CDR3 DNA sequence: TGTGCCACCGCCTGGGGACTAGCGGGGGATGAGCAGTTCTTC.

This clone was counted a few times. This rearrangement joins TRBV29-1 to TRBJ2-7; D gene ambiguous. Trimming removed 2 bases at V and 6 bases at J, with 5 bases between. This CDR3 has 10 amino acids. Per germline, CDR1 SQVTM and CDR2 ANQGSEA. CDR3 bases: TGCAGCGTTGAAAGTACCGAGCAGTACTTC. This codes for CSVESTEQYF.

V gene TRBV6-5 combines with J gene TRBJ1-6, with D unresolved. The CDR3 is made up of 15 amino acids. V was trimmed by 7 bases and J by 7 bases, leaving 17 bases between them. The V gene's germline CDR1 is MNHEY and CDR2 SVGAGI. This CDR3 reads CASNTGRLGNSPLHF. CDR3 bases: TGTGCCAGCAACACGGGGAGGTTGGGAAATTCACCCCTCCACTTT.

V is TRBV6-5 and J is TRBJ1-5; 7 nucleotides agree with TRBD1. Per germline, CDR1 MNHEY and CDR2 SVGAGI. The CDR3 covers 15 residues. V gave up 6 bases and J gave up 0 bases; unmatched junction bases: 5. The CDR3 region is CASSPGDSSNQPQHF. The CDR3 nucleotides are TGTGCCAGCAGCCCAGGGGACAGTAGCAATCAGCCCCAGCATTTT.

The chain has TRBV29-1 and TRBJ2-5, with unresolved D. Trimming left V 2 bases short and J 5 bases short, with 12 bases between. The CDR3 runs to 13 residues. Per germline, CDR1 SQVTM and CDR2 ANQGSEA. As DNA, the CDR3 is TGCAGCGTTGAATGGTCTTTGGGGGAGACCCAGTACTTC. This gives the protein CSVEWSLGETQYF.

The chain joins TRBV6-5 to TRBJ2-7; TRBD2 matches 7 bases. Looked up from germline, CDR1 is MNHEY and CDR2 is SVGAGI. This CDR3 is 16 amino acids long. J was trimmed by 2 bases and V by 2 bases; bases with no gene match: 9. DNA for the CDR3: TGTGCCAGCAGTTACGGAGCGGGGTCTTTCACCTACGAGCAGTACTTC. As protein: CASSYGAGSFTYEQYF.

V usage is TRBV29-1 and J usage is TRBJ1-2, with 10 bases aligning to TRBD1. This CDR3 is built from 14 residues. Germline CDR1 is SQVTM and CDR2 is ANQGSEA. Trimming at V came to 3 bases and at J to 7 bases, leaving 8 bases not matched to a gene. This CDR3 is CSVDMRQGAGGYTF. The CDR3 DNA reads TGCAGCGTTGACATGCGACAGGGGGCAGGTGGCTACACCTTC.

This clone was observed a handful of times. The chain employs TRBV29-1 and TRBJ2-7; D is perhaps TRBD1 (6 bases). Trimming pared 1 base from V and 4 bases from J, leaving 8 bases between. Germline V gene data show CDR1 as SQVTM and CDR2 as ANQGSEA. The CDR3 spans 12 residues. The CDR3 DNA reads TGCAGCGTTGAAGGGGACAAATACGAGCAGTACTTC. This encodes CSVEGDKYEQYF.